The next 24 T cell receptor beta chains were all read from a single sample in a study of blood T cells in healthy people across ages. Sample-barcoded 5' priming and a J-beta primer mix drove a second PCR of 7 to 11 cycles. Each CDR3 protein gets one entry after TCRdb re-called the 5' RACE reads with MiXCR. The sample holds around 1,500,000 distinct CDR3 sequences, 42% seen once. Sequenced: blood. These TCRs come from a woman aged 18-30 years in good health.

V usage is TRBV6-7 and J usage is TRBJ2-2; D is uncertain. TRBV6-7 counts as an open reading frame of uncertain function. V lost 10 bases and J lost 4, with 22 bases in between. The CDR3 loop spans 16 amino acids. This chain's CDR3 is CATTSMFSPSTGELFF. In nucleotides, the CDR3 is TGTGCCACCACATCCATGTTCTCTCCGAGCACCGGGGAGCTGTTTTTT.

The rearrangement joins TRBV20-1 to TRBJ1-2; possibly TRBD1 for D (6 bases). The CDR3 has 10 amino acids. Germline V gene lookup returns CDR1 DFQATT and CDR2 SNEGSKA (reference sequence). V lost 7 bases, J lost 7 bases, and 10 bases lay in between. The CDR3 DNA is TGCAGTGTTCAAGGGGGTGGCTACACCTTC. Translating it yields CSVQGGGYTF.

The chain has TRBV18 and TRBJ1-4; TRBD1 is a possible D gene (6 bases). The ends were cut back, 6 bases at V and 3 bases at J, with 14 bases in the middle. Germline assignment: CDR1 KGHSH and CDR2 LQKENI. There are 15 residues in the CDR3. The CDR3 spells CASSSQGMPNEKLFF. The CDR3 DNA is TGTGCCAGCTCGTCACAGGGAATGCCTAATGAAAAACTGTTTTTT.

This clonotype was seen a handful of times. This chain joins TRBV3-1 and TRBJ1-5; unclear D gene. In germline, CDR1 is LGHDT, CDR2 YNNKEL (reference sequence). This CDR3 has 13 residues. Deletions cut 3 bases from V and 3 bases from J, with 6 bases between. The CDR3 DNA is TGTGCCAGCAGCCACGAATACAATCAGCCCCAGCATTTT. Its translation: CASSHEYNQPQHF.

This clonotype was observed a single time. CDR3 loop: CASSLDVSGGTTPLHF. In DNA form, the CDR3 reads TGCGCCAGCAGCTTGGACGTATCAGGGGGTACGACACCCCTCCACTTT. The rearrangement links TRBV5-1 to TRBJ1-6; 7 nucleotides match TRBD1. Germline V gene lookup returns CDR1 SGHRS and CDR2 YFSETQ. J was trimmed by 11 bases and V by 0 bases; bases with no gene match: 11. This CDR3 comprises 16 residues.

The genes are TRBV15 and TRBJ1-2; D uncertain. CDR3 length: 14 amino acids. V dropped 0 bases and J dropped 5 bases, with 10 bases sitting between them. Germline values: CDR1 LNHNV, CDR2 YYDKDF (reference sequence). CDR3 nucleotides: TGTGCCACCAGCAGAGACCCCAGCCTATATGGCTACACCTTC. Translation gives CATSRDPSLYGYTF. Full variable domain (rest looked up from reference TRBV15 and TRBJ1-2): DAMVIQNPRYQVTQFGKPVTLSCSQTLNHNVMYWYQQKSSQAPKLLFHYYDKDFNNEADTPDNFQSRRPNTSFCFLDIRSPGLGDTAMYLCATSRDPSLYGYTFGSGTRLTVV.

V gene TRBV20-1 combines with J gene TRBJ1-1; TRBD1 is a possible D gene (6 bases). The CDR3 totals 13 residues. The V gene lost 6 bases and the J gene lost 5 bases, with 16 bases spanning the gap. Germline lookup yields CDR1 DFQATT and CDR2 SNEGSKA (reference sequence). The CDR3 nucleotides are TGCAGTGCGCACAACCGGGGGCGGACTGAAGCTTTCTTT. Its protein is CSAHNRGRTEAFF.

This clonotype occurred a few times. The chain has TRBV29-1 and TRBJ1-2, with unresolved D. The germline gives CDR1 SQVTM, CDR2 ANQGSEA. This CDR3 comprises 13 residues. V was clipped by 3 bases and J by 3 bases, with 11 bases between them. The CDR3 sequence: CSVERQSDYGYTF. The DNA of the CDR3 is TGCAGCGTTGAGAGGCAGTCGGACTATGGCTACACCTTC.

This clonotype turned up a few times. This chain links TRBV3-1 with TRBJ1-1; 7 nucleotides match TRBD1. The V gene's germline CDR1 is LGHDT and CDR2 YNNKEL (reference sequence). V lost 3 bases to trimming and J lost 7 bases; unmatched junction nucleotides: 2. The length of the CDR3 is 12 residues. Here the CDR3 DNA reads TGTGCCAGCAGCCAGACAGGGCATGAAGCTTTCTTT. Amino acids: CASSQTGHEAFF.

The chain couples TRBV15 to TRBJ1-1; D is possibly TRBD1 (5 bases). CDR1 and CDR2 from the germline V gene are LNHNV and YYDKDF (reference sequence). The ends were cut back, 0 bases at V and 4 bases at J, with 12 bases in the middle. The CDR3 is made up of 15 amino acids. CDR3 loop: CATSRDPGRVTEAFF. The CDR3 coding sequence is TGTGCCACCAGCAGAGATCCTGGCAGGGTCACTGAAGCTTTCTTT.

This clonotype has only a few counts. This sequence joins TRBV12-3 or TRBV12-4 and TRBJ1-2, with D hard to call. Trimming stripped 2 bases from V and 8 bases from J, with 6 bases between. The CDR3 consists of 11 residues. CDR3 protein: CASSLNQGYTF. CDR3 sequence (DNA): TGTGCCAGCAGTTTAAACCAGGGCTACACCTTC.

The V call is TRBV29-1, the J call TRBJ2-7; no clear D. CDR3 length: 14 amino acids. The germline gives CDR1 SQVTM, CDR2 ANQGSEA. V was pared by 7 bases and J by 3 bases, with 19 bases between. The CDR3 sequence: CSASIPAVLYEQYF. The CDR3 bases are TGCAGCGCTTCCATACCTGCCGTCCTCTACGAGCAGTACTTC.

This chain links TRBV14 with TRBJ1-1, with a weak D call TRBD1 (6 bases). Per the germline V gene, CDR1 is SGHDN and CDR2 is FVKESK. The CDR3 covers 16 residues. The V end was cut by 4 bases, the J end by 11 bases, with 26 bases between. The CDR3 DNA reads as TGTGCCAGCAGCCCCCCTGGGACAATGAGTACGTATAGGGCTTTCTTT. This encodes CASSPPGTMSTYRAFF.

CDR3 DNA: TGTGCCAGCAGACCCGGGACTAGCAGATACAATGAGCAGTTCTTC. Protein sequence: CASRPGTSRYNEQFF. The chain links TRBV12-3 or TRBV12-4 to TRBJ2-1, with 9 bases lining up with TRBD2. The CDR3 sequence is 15 residues long. Unmatched junction bases numbered 7, after V lost 6 bases and J lost 4 bases.

This clonotype has just a few counts. The V and J genes are TRBV12-3 or TRBV12-4 and TRBJ2-3; D possibly corresponds to TRBD2 (5 bases). The CDR3 has 13 amino acids. V dropped 3 bases and J dropped 6 bases, with 10 bases sitting between them. The CDR3 loop reads CASSFASLDTQYF. CDR3 in DNA: TGTGCCAGCAGTTTCGCTAGCCTGGATACGCAGTATTTT.

At least ten counts were recorded for this clonotype. This rearrangement joins TRBV10-3 to TRBJ1-1; D unclear. Trimming took off 4 bases at V and 1 base at J, with 7 bases between the two ends. Germline V gene sequence: CDR1 ENHRY, CDR2 SYGVKD. CDR3 length equals 13 residues. The CDR3 DNA reads TGTGCCATCAGTGGCCCTGGGAACACTGAAGCTTTCTTT. Encoded protein: CAISGPGNTEAFF.

The chain joins TRBV18 to TRBJ2-7, with D possibly matching TRBD1 (6 bases). CDR1 and CDR2 from the germline V gene are KGHSH and LQKENI. V lost 3 bases and J 5 bases, leaving 14 bases between the germline ends. This CDR3 region has 14 residues. The CDR3 sequence: CASSPRTEDDEQYF. The CDR3 bases are TGTGCCAGCTCACCTAGGACAGAGGACGACGAGCAGTACTTC.

V and J are TRBV4-2 and TRBJ2-5; maybe TRBD1 (5 bases). Germline V CDR1 and CDR2: LGHNA, YNFKEQ. The CDR3 has 16 residues. V was cut by 0 bases and J by 6 bases, with 17 bases left in between. CDR3 sequence reads: CASSQEGAGGFKTQYF. The CDR3 DNA is TGTGCCAGCAGCCAAGAAGGGGCCGGTGGATTTAAGACCCAGTACTTC.

This clonotype was found many times. This chain joins TRBV20-1 and TRBJ2-5, with unresolved D. V lost 4 bases, J lost 4 bases, and 19 bases lay in between. The CDR3 is 15 residues long. The germline V gene has CDR1 DFQATT and CDR2 SNEGSKA (reference sequence). The CDR3 loop is CSATPEARAVETQYF. The CDR3 nucleotides read TGCAGTGCTACTCCAGAAGCTCGAGCAGTAGAGACCCAGTACTTC.

This clonotype was seen just once. Just one base apart from a much larger clone, this may be a read error. The DNA for the CDR3 is TGTGCCAGCAGCTCTTTGTGGGTTGCTACGCAGTATTTT. Translation gives CASSSLWVATQYF. The chain has TRBV7-2 and TRBJ2-3, with D hard to call. The V gene's germline CDR1 is SGHTA and CDR2 FQGNSA. The CDR3 totals 13 residues. The ends were cut back, 4 bases at V and 8 bases at J, with 13 bases in the middle. Together with reference TRBV7-2 and TRBJ2-3, the CDR3 gives the full variable domain: GAGVSQSPSNKVTEKGKDVELRCDPISGHTALYWYRQSLGQGLEFLIYFQGNSAPDKSGLPSDRFSAERTGGSVSTLTIQRTQQEDSAVYLCASSSLWVATQYFGPGTRLTVL.

The J gene is TRBJ1-2, the V gene TRBV14; no firm D call. The CDR3 contains 13 residues. Trimming removed 4 bases at V and 5 bases at J, with 11 bases between. Germline V gene lookup returns CDR1 SGHDN and CDR2 FVKESK. CDR3 nucleotides: TGTGCCAGCAGCCCCGACCTGCGGTATGGCTACACCTTC. The encoded protein is CASSPDLRYGYTF.

This chain links TRBV5-1 with TRBJ1-2, with no clear D. The CDR3 is made up of 13 amino acids. Germline-derived CDR1 and CDR2 are SGHRS and YFSETQ. Trimming cost V 0 bases and J 4 bases, with 7 bases left between them. In DNA form, the CDR3 reads TGCGCCAGCAGCTTGGAAGTTTCCTATGGCTACACCTTC. This encodes CASSLEVSYGYTF. Looking up the rest from reference TRBV5-1 and TRBJ1-2 gives the full variable domain: KAGVTQTPRYLIKTRGQQVTLSCSPISGHRSVSWYQQTPGQGLQFLFEYFSETQRNKGNFPGRFSGRQFSNSRSEMNVSTLELGDSALYLCASSLEVSYGYTFGSGTRLTVV.

V is TRBV5-1 and J is TRBJ1-2; D is unresolved. CDR1 is SGHRS and CDR2 is YFSETQ in the germline V gene. The ends were cut back, 2 bases at V and 3 bases at J, with 14 bases in the middle. CDR3 length: 15 residues. DNA of the CDR3: TGCGCCAGCAGCTTTGGGGATACCACCTACTATGGCTACACCTTC. Translated, it gives CASSFGDTTYYGYTF.

The V gene is TRBV6-1, the J gene TRBJ1-4; D possibly corresponds to TRBD1 (6 bases). Trimming took 7 bases from V and 2 from J, leaving 14 bases between them. Germline values: CDR1 MNHNS, CDR2 SASEGT. The CDR3 sequence is 15 residues long. The CDR3 spells CASTLQGGTNEKLFF. In nucleotides, the CDR3 is TGTGCCAGCACGTTACAGGGCGGGACTAATGAAAAACTGTTTTTT.